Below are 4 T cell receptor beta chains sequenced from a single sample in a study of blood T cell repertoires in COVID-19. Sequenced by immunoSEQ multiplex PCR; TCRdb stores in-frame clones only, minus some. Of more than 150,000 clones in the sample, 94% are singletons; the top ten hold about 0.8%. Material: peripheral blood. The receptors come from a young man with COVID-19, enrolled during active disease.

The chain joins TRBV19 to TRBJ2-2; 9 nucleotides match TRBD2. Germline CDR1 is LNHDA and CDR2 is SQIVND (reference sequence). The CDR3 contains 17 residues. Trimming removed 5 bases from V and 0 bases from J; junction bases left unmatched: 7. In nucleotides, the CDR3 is TGTGCCAGTAGTCTGTACGGCGGGGGGGCGAACACCGGGGAGCTGTTTTTT. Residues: CASSLYGGGANTGELFF. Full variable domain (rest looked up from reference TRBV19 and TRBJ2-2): DGGITQSPKYLFRKEGQNVTLSCEQNLNHDAMYWYRQDPGQGLRLIYYSQIVNDFQKGDIAEGYSVSREKKESFPLTVTSAQKNPTAFYLCASSLYGGGANTGELFFGEGSRLTVL.

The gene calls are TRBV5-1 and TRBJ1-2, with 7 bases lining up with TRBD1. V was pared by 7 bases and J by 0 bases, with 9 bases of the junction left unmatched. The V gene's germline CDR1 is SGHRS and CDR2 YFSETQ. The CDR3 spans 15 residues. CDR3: CASSDGGTANYGYTF. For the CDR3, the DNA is TGCGCCAGCTCGGACGGAGGGACAGCTAACTATGGCTACACCTTC.

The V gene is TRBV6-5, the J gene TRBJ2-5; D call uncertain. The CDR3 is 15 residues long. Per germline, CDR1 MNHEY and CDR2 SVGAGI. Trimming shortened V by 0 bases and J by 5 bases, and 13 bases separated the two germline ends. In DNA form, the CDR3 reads TGTGCCAGCAGTTACTCGAAACCGGGTGCGGAGACCCAGTACTTC. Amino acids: CASSYSKPGAETQYF.

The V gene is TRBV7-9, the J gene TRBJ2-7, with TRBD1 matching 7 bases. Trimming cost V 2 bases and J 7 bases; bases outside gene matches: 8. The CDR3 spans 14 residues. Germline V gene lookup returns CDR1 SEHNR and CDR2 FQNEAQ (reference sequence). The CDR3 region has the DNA TGTGCCAGCAGCTTACAACAGGGGAAGCGAGAGCAGTACTTC. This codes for CASSLQQGKREQYF.